A selection of T cell receptor beta chains follows, all from one sample in a study of T cells in Graves' hyperthyroidism and ophthalmopathy. A single record per CDR3 protein comes from TCRdb applying MiXCR to the multiplex PCR reads. The table shows approximately 40,000 distinct CDR3 sequences, with approximately 52% occurring only once. Sequencing was carried out using blood. Receptors originate from a man aged 40-49 years with Graves' ophthalmopathy. Each CDR3 is given with its conserved first and last residue. D genes are given only for firm matches. Where a row states a size, it is once, few, many or the class of an expanded clone; other rows omit it.

v_call,clone_size,j_call,d_call,cdr3_aa,cdr3_nt
TRBV15,medium-sized,TRBJ1-1,TRBD1,CATSRADRPDTEAFF,TGTGCCACCAGCAGAGCGGACAGGCCCGACACTGAAGCTTTCTTT
TRBV5-1,NA,TRBJ2-4,NA,CASSLADLGKNIQYF,TGCGCCAGCAGCTTGGCGGACCTAGGCAAAAACATTCAGTACTTC
TRBV7-6,once,TRBJ2-3,TRBD2,CASSSRGAGASTDTQYF,TGTGCCAGCAGTTCCCGGGGAGCGGGGGCTAGCACAGATACGCAGTATTTT
TRBV9,once,TRBJ1-2,NA,CASSVGLDYTF,TGTGCCAGCAGCGTAGGGCTCGACTACACCTTC
TRBV5-1,many,TRBJ2-5,NA,CASREALQETQYF,TGCGCCAGCAGGGAAGCTTTACAAGAGACCCAGTACTTC
TRBV25-1,many,TRBJ2-1,NA,CANSPAGQRGSEQFF,TGTGCCAACTCCCCGGCGGGACAGCGGGGATCTGAGCAGTTCTTC
TRBV7-8,NA,TRBJ2-7,NA,CASRLGRQEQYF,TGTGCCAGCAGACTGGGACGTCAGGAGCAGTACTTC
TRBV20-1,medium-sized,TRBJ1-1,NA,CSARETVRTEAFF,TGCAGTGCTAGGGAGACCGTCCGCACTGAAGCTTTCTTT
TRBV2,NA,TRBJ1-4,TRBD1,CASSESGTGNEKLFF,TGTGCCAGCAGTGAATCCGGGACAGGGAATGAAAAACTGTTTTTT
TRBV9,many,TRBJ1-5,TRBD1,CASSGGTGGHQPQHF,TGTGCCAGCAGCGGAGGGACAGGGGGCCATCAGCCCCAGCATTTT
TRBV20-1,NA,TRBJ1-5,NA,CSAARAPRRDQPQHF,TGCAGTGCTGCGAGGGCACCCCGGCGGGATCAGCCCCAGCATTTT
TRBV20-1,NA,TRBJ1-5,TRBD1,CSARAVRQGSQPQHF,TGCAGTGCTAGAGCGGTGCGACAGGGAAGTCAGCCCCAGCATTTT
TRBV5-1,many,TRBJ1-3,NA,CASSPGGGKNSGNTIYF,TGCGCCAGCAGCCCCGGAGGGGGGAAAAACTCTGGAAACACCATATATTTT
TRBV11-2,many,TRBJ2-7,TRBD1,CASSSGTGPYEQYF,TGTGCCAGCAGCTCCGGGACAGGACCCTACGAGCAGTACTTC
TRBV7-2,many,TRBJ2-1,NA,CASSSTNGLLSEQFF,TGTGCCAGCAGCTCCACGAATGGGCTCCTCAGTGAGCAGTTCTTC
TRBV2,many,TRBJ2-3,NA,CASRRGGDRDTQYF,TGTGCCAGCAGGAGGGGGGGCGACCGCGATACGCAGTATTTT
TRBV5-7,once,TRBJ2-1,NA,CASSSTYRVNEQLF,TGTGCCAGCAGCTCGACCTACAGGGTAAATGAGCAGCTCTTC
TRBV11-3,NA,TRBJ1-4,NA,CASSLGGPSTNEKLFF,TGTGCCAGCAGCTTAGGGGGACCCTCAACTAATGAAAAACTGTTTTTT
TRBV19,once,TRBJ1-1,NA,CASYREEITVAFF,TGTGCCAGTTACAGGGAAGAGATAACTGTAGCTTTCTTT
TRBV20-1,medium-sized,TRBJ2-7,NA,CSATQQATYEQYF,TGCAGTGCTACCCAACAGGCGACCTACGAGCAGTACTTC
TRBV20-1,once,TRBJ2-3,NA,CSAVLVGGTDTQYF,TGCAGTGCCGTACTAGTCGGGGGCACAGATACGCAGTATTTT
TRBV2,many,TRBJ2-1,TRBD2,CASSGLLAGGVWSYNEQFF,TGTGCCAGCAGTGGATTACTAGCGGGAGGGGTTTGGTCCTACAATGAGCAGTTCTTC
TRBV7-2,many,TRBJ2-1,NA,CASSLARYGEQFF,TGTGCCAGCAGCTTAGCGAGGTACGGTGAGCAGTTCTTC
TRBV19,NA,TRBJ2-7,TRBD1,CASSMGRGRYEQYF,TGTGCCAGTAGTATGGGCAGGGGGCGCTACGAGCAGTACTTC
TRBV4-1,NA,TRBJ1-2,TRBD1,CASSQDSHRDRGLGYTF,TGTGCCAGCAGCCAAGATTCCCACAGGGACAGGGGGCTTGGCTACACCTTC
TRBV29-1,medium-sized,TRBJ2-1,NA,CSARQYNEQFF,TGCAGCGCAAGACAGTACAATGAGCAGTTCTTC
TRBV28,many,TRBJ1-1,TRBD1,CASSPRDRVTEAFF,TGTGCCAGCAGTCCCCGTGACAGGGTCACTGAAGCTTTCTTT
TRBV5-1,NA,TRBJ2-5,NA,CACSLGMGGGRTQYF,TGCGCCTGCAGCTTGGGTATGGGGGGTGGACGGACCCAGTACTTC